The clone carrying this T cell receptor (beta chain) was recorded once. V lost 7 bases to trimming and J lost 3 bases, with 12 bases between them. The V gene's germline CDR1 is LNHDA and CDR2 SQIVND (reference sequence). This CDR3 spans 13 amino acids. Per the study methods: Amplification from reference gene primers served as the basis for estimated nucleated cell counts. Sequencing used immunoSEQ multiplex PCR; TCRdb keeps in-frame clones, though not all of them. V and J calls and clone size come straight from that table; D and trimming were deduced from the DNA. The sample contains about 43,000 clones, roughly 85% of which appear only once. The record originates from a study of blood T cell repertoires in COVID-19. Across the study: Donors in the United States, Italy and Spain gave samples during acute or convalescent COVID-19.

The chain employs TRBV19 and TRBJ1-1; a weak D match, TRBD1 (5 bases). The source of this sequence is a man aged 60 to 69 with active COVID-19. Sequencing used peripheral blood. CDR3 nucleotides: TGTGCCAGTACCACTCAGGGCGACACTGAAGCTTTCTTT. It specifies CASTTQGDTEAFF.